The rows below give T cell receptor beta chains drawn from one sample of a study of prognosis after radiotherapy for stage I lung cancer. Each CDR3 protein is one row after TCRdb ran MiXCR on the multiplex PCR reads. Among tens of thousands of distinct CDR3 sequences listed, roughly 29% were seen once. The sample here was PBMCs, taken before or after stereotactic body radiation therapy (not recorded which). The receptors were gathered from a donor aged 50 or older with non-small cell lung cancer. Each CDR3 is given with its conserved first and last residue. A D gene is named only where the DNA matches it firmly. Clone size is stated in some rows and not others, as once, few, many or a class when expanded.

J gene	clone size	V gene	D gene	CDR3 DNA	CDR3 protein
TRBJ2-1	many	TRBV5-1	-	TGCGCCAGCAGCTTGGGGCCGGAGCAGTTCTTC	CASSLGPEQFF
TRBJ1-5	many	TRBV18	-	TGTGCCAGCTCAGCTGGGGGGGCGACTCAGCCCCAGCATTTT	CASSAGGATQPQHF
TRBJ2-1	many	TRBV20-1	TRBD2	TGCAGTGCTAGATCCCCCGGACTAGCTGGAACGGATGAGCAGTTCTTC	CSARSPGLAGTDEQFF
TRBJ1-2	many	TRBV5-6	-	TGTGCCAGCAAACTTCCCGGGGGCCCAGGGGGCTACACCTTC	CASKLPGGPGGYTF
TRBJ2-7	many	TRBV18	-	TGTGCCAGCTCAAAAATGACGGTGAACGAGCAGTACTTC	CASSKMTVNEQYF
TRBJ1-2	many	TRBV5-8	TRBD1	TGTGCCAGCAGCTTCAGGGCAGGGGGCTTTGATGGCTACACCTTC	CASSFRAGGFDGYTF
TRBJ1-3	many	TRBV7-3	-	TGTGCCAGCAGCTGGACAGATTCCACGCACTCTGGAAACACCATATATTTT	CASSWTDSTHSGNTIYF
TRBJ1-3	many	TRBV15	-	TGTGCCACCGGGGCAACGGCTGGAAACACCATATATTTT	CATGATAGNTIYF
TRBJ2-1	many	TRBV4-1	-	TGCGCCAGCAGCCAAGATACGGGCTCGAGCTCCTACAATGAGCAGTTCTTC	CASSQDTGSSSYNEQFF
TRBJ1-1	many	TRBV5-1	-	TGCGCCAGCAGCTTCTCAGTGAACACTGAAGCTTTCTTT	CASSFSVNTEAFF
TRBJ1-4	many	TRBV20-1	TRBD1	TGCAGTGCTAGAGGGCGGAGACAGGGGGTTGAAAAACTGTTTTTT	CSARGRRQGVEKLFF
TRBJ1-6	many	TRBV7-9	-	TGTGCCAGCAGCTTAGCCCCGAATTCACCCCTCCACTTT	CASSLAPNSPLHF
TRBJ2-7	many	TRBV3-1	-	TGTGCCAGCAGCCGGGGGGAAAGCTCCTACGAGCAGTACTTC	CASSRGESSYEQYF
TRBJ2-7	-	TRBV24-1	TRBD1	TGTGCCACCAGTGATTTGGGGACAGGGTCGGACCATTCAACCTTC	CATSDLGTGSDHSTF